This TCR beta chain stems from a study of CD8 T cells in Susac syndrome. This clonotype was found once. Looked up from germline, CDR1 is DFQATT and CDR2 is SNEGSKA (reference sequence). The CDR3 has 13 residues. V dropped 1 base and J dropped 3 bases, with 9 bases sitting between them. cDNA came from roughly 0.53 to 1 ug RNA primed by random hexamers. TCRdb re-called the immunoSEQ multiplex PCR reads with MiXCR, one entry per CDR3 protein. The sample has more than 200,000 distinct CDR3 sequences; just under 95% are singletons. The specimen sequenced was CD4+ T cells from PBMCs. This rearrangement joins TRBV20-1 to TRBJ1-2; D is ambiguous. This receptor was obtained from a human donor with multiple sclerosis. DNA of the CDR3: TGCAGTGCTAGAGTTTCACGGGACTATGGCTACACCTTC. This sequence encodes CSARVSRDYGYTF.